This TCR beta chain was recovered during a study of regulatory dendritic cells for organ transplantation (dated by TCRdb to the late 2010s). About the full investigation: To make regulatory dendritic cells, monocytes were cultured with vitamin D3 on days 0 and 4 and with IL-10 on day 4. Before and after allostimulation with regulatory or mature dendritic cells, TCRbeta repertoires were sequenced from sorted naive and memory CD4+ and CD8+ T cells. On day 6, LPS was added to the DC cultures to test how the DCs responded to a strong maturation-inducing agent.

Sorted T cell subsets were CFSE-labeled and co-cultured for under 6 days with allogeneic regulatory or mature dendritic cells at a 1:10 DC:T ratio. Naive T cells were sorted as CD45RA+ and memory T cells as CD45RO+ CD4+ or CD8+ cells by FACS. T cells for TCR sequencing came from two healthy control subjects. The Qiagen DNeasy Blood & Tissue Kit was used to extract genomic DNA. The research as a whole found: In both subjects, allostimulation led to expansion of memory CD8+ clones, although regulatory dendritic cells appeared to cause more limited expansion than mature dendritic cells did. Of the resting subsets, the one holding the most alloreactive TCR clonotypes was memory CD8+ T cells. Repertoires were highly diverse in naive CD4+ and CD8+ T cells, less diverse in memory cells, and most oligoclonal in memory CD8+ cells. Only a couple of subjects were sequenced, and the authors noted considerable between-individual heterogeneity in the alloreactive memory CD8+ T cell pool.

A multiplexed two-step PCR with Vbeta-specific forward primers and Jbeta-specific reverse primers was used to amplify the TCRbeta CDR3 regions. The TCRbeta libraries were sequenced on an Illumina instrument via the immunoSEQ service. Regarding the original processing steps: IMGT annotation was used to assign V, D and J genes, and synthetic CDR3 analogues were used to correct counts for multiplex PCR bias. In the immunoSEQ Analyzer, repertoire clonality was calculated as one minus normalized Shannon entropy. Whether a clone counted as expanded was decided by Fisher's exact test with Benjamini-Hochberg false discovery rate control and a two-tailed cutoff of P<0.01. TCRdb carries this immuneACCESS record with in-frame sequences only. Its versions omit some clonotypes, under half of them owing to an unresolved V gene in the studies checked, with the rest unexplained. D and trimming come from the DNA, and the V and J calls and clone size come from that table. Across this sample there are around 4,900 clones, with 65% to 75% seen only once. The ten largest clones capture approximately 21% of the sample.

Worth noting for this clone: Its antigen remains unidentified. The sample holds no much larger clone one base away, and base qualities are not on file.

Trimming at the junction amounts to 1 base on V and 3 bases on J, and the germline ends lie 10 bases apart. The CDR1 and CDR2 encoded by the germline V gene (reference sequence) are SEHNR and FQNEAQ. The CDR3 holds 14 amino acids from the cysteine to the phenylalanine. Only the CDR3 region is kept as DNA, spanning 42 bases read in frame from base 1. Recombination joined TRBV7-9 with TRBJ2-7, with the D gene too uncertain to name. The sequence came from a human donor in good health. Sequenced sample: memory CD8+ T cells from blood cultured with regulatory dendritic cells. Sample cell subset or site, as interpreted from the label and publication: CD45RO+ memory T cells. The CDR3 in this case is CASSLVSTDYEQYF. The bases are TGTGCCAGCAGCTTAGTATCTACCGACTACGAGCAGTACTTC.